Listed below are T cell receptor beta chains from one sample, sequenced in a study of PD-L1 blockade in urothelial cancer. Using immunoSEQ multiplex PCR, the repertoire was profiled, and TCRdb retains in-frame clones only, with some absent. The sample comprises about 76,000 clones, less than 90% of which are singletons, and 4.7% rests with the top ten. Material: PBMCs, obtained around atezolizumab (anti-PD-L1) treatment. The receptors here all came from a man aged 65-85 years with urothelial cancer. Each CDR3 is given with its conserved first and last residue. Each record gives: V gene, clone size, J gene, D gene, CDR3 DNA, CDR3 protein. D genes are given only for firm matches. Clone size is shown for a subset of rows, as once, few, many or a class of expanded clone.

>TRBV7-6|.|TRBJ2-6|.
TGTGCCAGCAGCCGGGGTACCGGGGCCAACGTCCTGACTTTC
CASSRGTGANVLTF
>TRBV5-1|.|TRBJ1-4|TRBD1
TGCGCCAGCAGCCAGGGACAGGGAGGTGAAAAACTGTTTTTT
CASSQGQGGEKLFF
>TRBV15|few|TRBJ1-5|TRBD1
TGTGCCACCAGCAGAGATGGTGACAGGGGCATCAATCAGCCCCAGCATTTT
CATSRDGDRGINQPQHF
>TRBV6-6|.|TRBJ2-7|TRBD2
TGTGCCAGCAGTTGGGCGGCGGGAGCAACCTACGAGCAGTACTTC
CASSWAAGATYEQYF
>TRBV10-1|.|TRBJ1-2|TRBD1
TGCGCCAGGACAGGGACTGGCTACACCTTC
CARTGTGYTF
>TRBV11-2|.|TRBJ2-3|TRBD2
TGTGCCAGCAGCCCCCGGACTAGCGGGAGCCGGGCAGATACGCAGTATTTT
CASSPRTSGSRADTQYF
>TRBV29-1|.|TRBJ2-3|.
TGCAGTACGGGGACAGATACGCAGTATTTT
CSTGTDTQYF
>TRBV28|.|TRBJ1-4|TRBD1
TGTGCCAGCAGTACCTCCGGGACAGGGTCAGGAAAACTGTTTTTT
CASSTSGTGSGKLFF
>TRBV28|.|TRBJ1-4|.
TGTGCCAGCAGTACTCATGAAAAACTGTTTTTT
CASSTHEKLFF
>TRBV2|.|TRBJ1-1|TRBD1
TGTGCCAGCAGCCCCAGGGGGCTAAGGTCTGAAGCTTTCTTT
CASSPRGLRSEAFF
>TRBV2|.|TRBJ1-4|.
TGTGCCAGCACTACGGACAGCATTAATGAAAAACTGTTTTTT
CASTTDSINEKLFF